The TCR beta chain described here comes from a study of shared clonotypes between healthy human individuals. Repertoires were generated with immunoSEQ multiplex PCR, while TCRdb's copy carries only in-frame clones and drops some. The profile shows under 600,000 clones, around 76% of them singletons. Trimming took off 6 bases at V and 3 bases at J, with 15 bases between the two ends. Germline assignment: CDR1 MDHEN and CDR2 SYDVKM. The CDR3 is 15 amino acids. This clone was seen just once. The sequence came from a woman in her thirties or forties in good health. Some clones in this sample may be carry-over from other donors' samples. The sequenced sample was PBMCs. The chain employs TRBV28 and TRBJ2-1; TRBD2 is a possible D gene (6 bases). Here the CDR3 reads CASRSRGAVYNEQFF. In DNA form, the CDR3 reads TGTGCCAGCAGATCCCGCGGGGCAGTCTACAATGAGCAGTTCTTC.